This is a list of T cell receptor beta chains from one sample in a study of neoadjuvant anti-PD-1 for oral cavity cancer. Measured with immunoSEQ multiplex PCR; TCRdb has only the in-frame clones, and not every one. The data hold some 14,000 clones, with 70% to 75% observed a single time. Sequencing was performed on PBMCs, taken after nivolumab (anti-PD-1) treatment. The receptors were gathered from a person aged 35-79 years with oral cavity squamous cell carcinoma. CDR3s include the opening cysteine and the closing phenylalanine or tryptophan. The D gene is left open where the match is weak. Size tells how often a clone was seen (once, few, many) or the class of an expanded clone, and some rows leave it out.

clone_size,v_call,j_call,d_call,cdr3_nt,cdr3_aa
few,TRBV2,TRBJ1-5,TRBD1,TGTGCCAGCACCGGGACAGGGGGTTCCTATAGCAATCAGCCCCAGCATTTT,CASTGTGGSYSNQPQHF
-,TRBV27,TRBJ2-5,-,TGTGCCAGCAGTTTAAACAGGAACGCCCCGGAGACCCAGTACTTC,CASSLNRNAPETQYF
-,TRBV5-1,TRBJ2-2,-,TGCGCCAGCAGCTTGGCTGCCAGGGGCACCGGGGAGCTGTTTTTT,CASSLAARGTGELFF
-,TRBV6-5,TRBJ1-5,-,TGTGCCAGCAGCCTCCGGGGTGGAAGCAATCAGCCCCAGCATTTT,CASSLRGGSNQPQHF
few,TRBV28,TRBJ2-7,-,TGTGCCAGCACCGAGGAGGGGAAGATCGGCGAGCAGTACTTC,CASTEEGKIGEQYF
-,TRBV5-1,TRBJ2-1,TRBD2,TGCGCCAGCAGTCAAAGGCCTAGCGGGAGTTTTAATGAGCAGTTCTTC,CASSQRPSGSFNEQFF
-,TRBV30,TRBJ2-4,-,TGTGCCTGGAGTGTCCGGGGGCCCGCCAAAAACATTCAGTACTTC,CAWSVRGPAKNIQYF
-,TRBV11-2,TRBJ1-2,-,TGTGCCAGCAGCGAGGCAGGACTATACGGCTACACCTTC,CASSEAGLYGYTF
-,TRBV11-1,TRBJ2-2,-,TGTGCCAGCAGACCCCGGCGGGTGAACACCGGGGAGCTGTTTTTT,CASRPRRVNTGELFF
-,TRBV10-3,TRBJ2-1,TRBD2,TGTGCCATCAGTACCGGGACTAGCGGGAGTCCCGATGAGCAGTTCTTC,CAISTGTSGSPDEQFF
-,TRBV10-2,TRBJ2-3,TRBD1,TGCGCCAGCAGTGAGTCGACAGGGGACACAGATACGCAGTATTTT,CASSESTGDTDTQYF
-,TRBV2,TRBJ2-3,-,TGTGCCAGCAGTGAACGCTGGAAGGGAGATACGCAGTATTTT,CASSERWKGDTQYF
-,TRBV6-1,TRBJ1-4,-,TGTGCCAGCAGTCCGGATTCAATTGAAAAACTGTTTTTT,CASSPDSIEKLFF
-,TRBV6-1,TRBJ2-1,TRBD2,TGTGCCAGCAGTGAAGCGCGGGGGGGAGGTGAGCAGTTCTTC,CASSEARGGGEQFF
-,TRBV4-1,TRBJ1-5,-,TGCGCCAGCAGCCAAGAGGGAGGGAACCAGCAGGGTGCCCAGCATTTT,CASSQEGGNQQGAQHF
-,TRBV28,TRBJ2-7,-,TGTGCCAGCAGTTTAGGAGGGGGCGCCTACGAGCAGTACTTC,CASSLGGGAYEQYF
-,TRBV5-1,TRBJ2-7,TRBD1,TGCGCCAGCAGCGGCCCAGATCGGGGGACAGGGATCTACGAGCAGTACTTC,CASSGPDRGTGIYEQYF
-,TRBV9,TRBJ1-4,-,TGTGCCAGCAGCCCCGGCGGGGCAGGAGAAAATGAAAAACTGTTTTTT,CASSPGGAGENEKLFF
-,TRBV29-1,TRBJ1-2,-,TGCAGCGTTGGACAGGCCCCATATGGCTACACCTTC,CSVGQAPYGYTF
-,TRBV7-2,TRBJ2-7,-,TGTGCCAGCAGCTTAACCCCGCGAACCTACGAGCAGTACTTC,CASSLTPRTYEQYF
-,TRBV14,TRBJ2-2,TRBD1,TGTGCCAGCAGCCAACAGGGGGCGCGGAGGTTCGGCGGGGAGCTGTTTTTT,CASSQQGARRFGGELFF
-,TRBV10-3,TRBJ2-7,-,TGTGCCATCAGCGCGGGTTCCCCCTCCTACGAGCAGTACTTC,CAISAGSPSYEQYF
-,TRBV7-9,TRBJ2-5,-,TGTGCCAGCAGCCCCCCTCTGAGGGAAGAGACCCAGTACTTC,CASSPPLREETQYF